This T cell receptor beta chain was recovered during a study of vaccination effects on CD4 cells after COVID-19. The CDR3 sequence is 15 residues long. The V end was cut by 2 bases, the J end by 4 bases, with 15 bases between. Germline lookup yields CDR1 SGHKS and CDR2 YYEKEE (reference sequence). To note about this clone: The antigen is not known.

Using immunoSEQ multiplex PCR, the repertoire was profiled, and TCRdb retains in-frame clones only, with some absent. The sample carries under 45,000 clones, roughly 70% recorded once. Prior to sequencing, the ViraFEST assay stimulated PBMC with viral peptide pools, which expanded the antigen-specific CD4+ T cells. Upon completion of about 10 days in culture, CD4+ T cells were isolated. Nucleocapsid antibodies stayed negative before and after vaccination, showing no earlier SARS-CoV-2 infection. The sequence came from a human donor who received a COVID-19 vaccine. Specimen: CD4+ T cells from PBMCs cultured with HCoV-OC43 spike peptides, collected before COVID-19 vaccination. Subset noted: HCoV-OC43 spike overlapping peptide pool stimulation. The chain couples TRBV5-5 to TRBJ1-1, with D tentatively TRBD1 (5 bases). DNA for the CDR3: TGTGCCAGCAGCTTAAGTGGACACGTCGCCACTGAAGCTTTCTTT. It specifies CASSLSGHVATEAFF.